The subject of this entry is one TCR beta chain. This clone's antigen is unknown. No qualities accompany the bases; no much larger clone lies one base away. This entry belongs to a study of blood T cell repertoires in COVID-19 (dated by TCRdb to the early 2020s). For the study in its entirety: Collaborator samples came from the United States, Italy and Spain and covered acute and convalescent phases of COVID-19. A freely available public database, intended as a resource for researchers studying the immune response to SARS-CoV-2, is where the repertoires were released. Sample metadata almost always included a de-identified subject ID, COVID-19 status, age in years and sex. HLA class I and class II types, where available, came from metadata supplied by the sample provider rather than from assay-based typing. The samples were drawn from the first 160 participants of the ongoing ImmuneRACE study and from 950 to 1,500 subjects provided by 6 global collaborators. The material from the prospective study consisted of cDNA or gDNA derived from T cells, B-cell-depleted T cells, or PBMCs. The dataset comprised deeply sampled blood TCRbeta repertoires from subjects exposed to, actively infected with, or recovered from COVID-19. Findings and caveats that apply to the study as a whole: How much clinical and demographic metadata was included differed by source and by participant, and the metadata was provided uncurated.

TCRbeta CDR3 regions were amplified from genomic DNA by means of the immunoSEQ Assay, a bias-controlled multiplex PCR. Concerning the study's data processing: Nucleated cell counts per sample were estimated from amplification of reference gene primers within the assay. Sequence reads were collapsed and filtered to measure the absolute abundance of every unique TCRbeta CDR3 rearrangement. For each sample, productive Simpson clonality was calculated as the square root of Simpson's diversity index across productive rearrangements. TCRdb took over this immuneACCESS table, retaining in-frame rearrangements with V and J assigned. Such tables are incomplete; in checked studies, under half of the missing clones stem from an unresolved V gene, and the remainder is unexplained. The DNA was the basis for D and trimming; V, J and clone size are from that table. Across this sample there are 150,000 to 200,000 clones, with roughly 82% seen only once. The ten most abundant clones make up around 7.8% of the sample.

At one collaborating source in Seattle, patients were enrolled during active infection and were followed longitudinally through the course of disease. Each collaborating institution followed its own protocols to collect whole blood in K2EDTA tubes. For TCRbeta analysis, collaborators shipped samples in one of three forms: frozen whole blood, isolated PBMCs, or DNA extracted from either of those sample types. From the germline V gene, CDR1 is KGHSH and CDR2 is LQKENI. The CDR3 goes from the cysteine to the phenylalanine over 17 residues. CDR3 DNA is the only sequence kept; it has 51 bases, read in frame from the first base. V trim: 2 bases; J trim: 0 bases; unmatched bases: 6.

Sample: peripheral blood. The source of this sequence is a woman aged 60-75 years with COVID-19, enrolled during active disease. The sequence is built from TRBV18 and TRBJ1-2; TRBD1 fits 10 bases in the junction. The CDR3: CASSPGTGEHSNYGYTF. The DNA sequence is as follows: TGTGCCAGCTCACCAGGGACAGGGGAACACTCTAACTATGGCTACACCTTC.